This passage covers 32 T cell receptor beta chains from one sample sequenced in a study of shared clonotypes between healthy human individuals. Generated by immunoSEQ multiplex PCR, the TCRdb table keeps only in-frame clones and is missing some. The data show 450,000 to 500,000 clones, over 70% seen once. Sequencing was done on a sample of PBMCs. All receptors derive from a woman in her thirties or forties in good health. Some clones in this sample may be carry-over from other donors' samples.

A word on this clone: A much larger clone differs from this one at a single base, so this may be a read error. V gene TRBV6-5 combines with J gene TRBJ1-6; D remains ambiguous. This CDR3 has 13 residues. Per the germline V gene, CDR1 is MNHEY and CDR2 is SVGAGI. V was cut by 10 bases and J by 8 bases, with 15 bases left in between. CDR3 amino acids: CATRRVADSPLHF. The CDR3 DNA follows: TGTGCCACCCGGAGGGTAGCTGATTCACCCCTCCACTTT.

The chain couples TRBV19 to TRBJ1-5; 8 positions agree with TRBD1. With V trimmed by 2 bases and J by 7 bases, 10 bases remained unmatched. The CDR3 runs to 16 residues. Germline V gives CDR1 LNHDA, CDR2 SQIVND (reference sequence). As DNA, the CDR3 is TGTGCCAGTAGTATAAATGGGGACAGGAGGCGACAGCCCCAGCATTTT. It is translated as CASSINGDRRRQPQHF. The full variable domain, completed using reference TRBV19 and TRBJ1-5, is DGGITQSPKYLFRKEGQNVTLSCEQNLNHDAMYWYRQDPGQGLRLIYYSQIVNDFQKGDIAEGYSVSREKKESFPLTVTSAQKNPTAFYLCASSINGDRRRQPQHFGDGTRLSIL.

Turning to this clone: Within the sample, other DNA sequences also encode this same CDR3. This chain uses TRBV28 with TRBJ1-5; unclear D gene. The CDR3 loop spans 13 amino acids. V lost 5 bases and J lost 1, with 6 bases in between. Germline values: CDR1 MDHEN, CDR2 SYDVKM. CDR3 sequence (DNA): TGTGCCAGCAGTACCGACAGCAATCAGCCCCAGCATTTT. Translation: CASSTDSNQPQHF.

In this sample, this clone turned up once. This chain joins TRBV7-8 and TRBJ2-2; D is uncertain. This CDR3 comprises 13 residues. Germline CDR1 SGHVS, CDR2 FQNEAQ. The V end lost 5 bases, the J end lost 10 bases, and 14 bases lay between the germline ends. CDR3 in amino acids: CASSPLTRQELFF. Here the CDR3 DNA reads TGTGCCAGCAGCCCCCTGACTCGGCAGGAGCTGTTTTTT.

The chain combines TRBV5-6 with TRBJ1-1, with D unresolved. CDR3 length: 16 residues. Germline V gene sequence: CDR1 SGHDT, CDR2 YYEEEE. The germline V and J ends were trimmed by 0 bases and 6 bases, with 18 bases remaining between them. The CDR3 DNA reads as TGTGCCAGCAGCTTGGGAGGGATCAGTCAAATCGCTGAAGCTTTCTTT. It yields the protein CASSLGGISQIAEAFF.

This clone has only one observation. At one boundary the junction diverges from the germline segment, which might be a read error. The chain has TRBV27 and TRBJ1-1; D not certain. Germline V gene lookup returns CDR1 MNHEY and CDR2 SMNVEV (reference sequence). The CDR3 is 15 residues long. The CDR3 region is CASRLSEWADTEAFF. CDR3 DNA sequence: TGTGCCAGCAGATTATCCGAGTGGGCTGACACTGAAGCTTTCTTT.

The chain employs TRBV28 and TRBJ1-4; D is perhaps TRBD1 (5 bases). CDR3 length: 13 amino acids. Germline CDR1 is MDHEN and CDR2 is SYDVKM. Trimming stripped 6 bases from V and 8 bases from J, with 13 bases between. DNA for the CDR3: TGTGCCAGCAGGGGGGGAATTTGGGAAAAACTGTTTTTT. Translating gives CASRGGIWEKLFF.

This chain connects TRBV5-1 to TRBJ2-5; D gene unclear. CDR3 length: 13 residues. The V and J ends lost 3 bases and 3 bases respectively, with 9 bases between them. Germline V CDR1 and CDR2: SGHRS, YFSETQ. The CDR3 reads CASSWSQKETQYF. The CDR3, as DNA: TGCGCCAGCAGCTGGTCACAAAAAGAGACCCAGTACTTC.

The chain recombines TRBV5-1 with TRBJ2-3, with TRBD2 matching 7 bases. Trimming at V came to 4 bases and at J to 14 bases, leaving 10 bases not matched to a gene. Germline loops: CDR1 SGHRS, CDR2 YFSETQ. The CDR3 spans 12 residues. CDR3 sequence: CASSTGGPQRYF. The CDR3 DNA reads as TGCGCCAGCAGCACGGGGGGTCCCCAGAGGTATTTT.

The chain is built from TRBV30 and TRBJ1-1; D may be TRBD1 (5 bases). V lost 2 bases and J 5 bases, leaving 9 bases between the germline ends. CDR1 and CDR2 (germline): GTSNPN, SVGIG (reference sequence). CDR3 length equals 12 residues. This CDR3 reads CAWSSGQTEAFF. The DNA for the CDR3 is TGTGCCTGGAGTTCGGGGCAGACTGAAGCTTTCTTT.

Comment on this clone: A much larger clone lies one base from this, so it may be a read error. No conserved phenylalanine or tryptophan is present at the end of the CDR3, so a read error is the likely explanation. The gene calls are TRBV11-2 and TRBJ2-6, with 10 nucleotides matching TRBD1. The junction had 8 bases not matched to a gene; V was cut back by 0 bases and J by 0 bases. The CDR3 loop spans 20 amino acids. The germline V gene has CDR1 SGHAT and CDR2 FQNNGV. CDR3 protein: CASSLDGPTGGGSGANVLTL. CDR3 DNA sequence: TGTGCCAGCAGCTTAGATGGGCCGACAGGGGGCGGCTCTGGGGCCAACGTCCTGACTCTC.

Written as DNA, the CDR3 is TGTGCCAGTAGTATCCCAGGGACAGGGTATTACAATGAGCAGTTCTTC. This translates into CASSIPGTGYYNEQFF. This sequence joins TRBV19 and TRBJ2-1; TRBD1 aligns across 9 bases. CDR1 is LNHDA and CDR2 is SQIVND in the germline V gene (reference sequence). There are 16 residues in the CDR3. J gave up 4 bases and V 3 bases, and 7 bases lay outside the gene matches.

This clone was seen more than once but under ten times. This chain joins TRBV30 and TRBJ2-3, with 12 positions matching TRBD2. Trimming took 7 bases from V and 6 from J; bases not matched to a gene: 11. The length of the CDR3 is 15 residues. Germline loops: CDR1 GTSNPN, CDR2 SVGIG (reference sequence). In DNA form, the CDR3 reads TGTGCCTCCCACCCGACTAGCGGGAGACCCGATACGCAGTATTTT. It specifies CASHPTSGRPDTQYF.

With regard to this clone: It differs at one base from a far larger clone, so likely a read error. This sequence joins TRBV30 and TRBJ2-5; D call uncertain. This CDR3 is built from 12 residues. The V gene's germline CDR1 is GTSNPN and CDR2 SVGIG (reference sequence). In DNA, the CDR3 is TGTGCCTGTAGTGTATTGGGAGAGACCCAGTACTTC. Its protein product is CACSVLGETQYF.

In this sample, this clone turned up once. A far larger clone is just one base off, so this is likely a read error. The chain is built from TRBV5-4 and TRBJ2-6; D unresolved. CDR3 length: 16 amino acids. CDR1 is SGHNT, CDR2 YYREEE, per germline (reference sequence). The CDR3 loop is CDSSLSLSSGANVLTF. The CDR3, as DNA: TGTGACAGCAGCTTGTCCCTTTCGTCTGGGGCCAACGTCCTGACTTTC.

CDR3 residues: CASSLQSRDTEAFF. The CDR3 nucleotides read TGTGCCAGCAGCCTTCAGAGTAGGGACACTGAAGCTTTCTTT. The chain is built from TRBV11-2 and TRBJ1-1; no firm D call. This CDR3 contains 14 residues. Trimming shortened V by 5 bases and J by 3 bases, and 13 bases separated the two germline ends. CDR1 is SGHAT, CDR2 FQNNGV, per germline.

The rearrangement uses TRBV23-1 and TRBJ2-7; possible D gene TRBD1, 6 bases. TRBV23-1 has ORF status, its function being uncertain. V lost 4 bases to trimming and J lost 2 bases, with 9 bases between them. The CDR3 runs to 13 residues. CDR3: CASSPGEPYEQYF. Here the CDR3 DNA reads TGCGCCAGCAGTCCAGGGGAACCCTACGAGCAGTACTTC.

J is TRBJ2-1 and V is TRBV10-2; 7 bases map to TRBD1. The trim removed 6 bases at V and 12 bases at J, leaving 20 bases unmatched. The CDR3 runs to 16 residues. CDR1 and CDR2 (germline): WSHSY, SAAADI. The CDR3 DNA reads TGCGCCAGCAGGAGACAGGGCAACACGAATACAATGAGGCAGTTCTTC. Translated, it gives CASRRQGNTNTMRQFF.

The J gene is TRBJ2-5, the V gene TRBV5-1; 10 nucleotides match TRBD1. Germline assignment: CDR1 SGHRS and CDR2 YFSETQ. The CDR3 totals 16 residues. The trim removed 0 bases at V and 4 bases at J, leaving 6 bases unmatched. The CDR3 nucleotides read TGCGCCAGCAGCTTGGGGGACAGGGGAGAAGGAGAGACCCAGTACTTC. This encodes CASSLGDRGEGETQYF. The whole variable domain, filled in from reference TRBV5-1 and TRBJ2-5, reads KAGVTQTPRYLIKTRGQQVTLSCSPISGHRSVSWYQQTPGQGLQFLFEYFSETQRNKGNFPGRFSGRQFSNSRSEMNVSTLELGDSALYLCASSLGDRGEGETQYFGPGTRLLVL.

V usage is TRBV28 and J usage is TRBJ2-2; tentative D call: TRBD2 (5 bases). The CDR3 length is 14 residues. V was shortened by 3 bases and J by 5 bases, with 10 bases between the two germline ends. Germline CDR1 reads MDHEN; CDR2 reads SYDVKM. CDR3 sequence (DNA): TGTGCCAGCAGTTTCCAGCGGTTAACCGGGGAGCTGTTTTTT. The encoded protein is CASSFQRLTGELFF. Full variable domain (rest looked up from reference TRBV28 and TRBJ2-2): DVKVTQSSRYLVKRTGEKVFLECVQDMDHENMFWYRQDPGLGLRLIYFSYDVKMKEKGDIPEGYSVSREKKERFSLILESASTNQTSMYLCASSFQRLTGELFFGEGSRLTVL.

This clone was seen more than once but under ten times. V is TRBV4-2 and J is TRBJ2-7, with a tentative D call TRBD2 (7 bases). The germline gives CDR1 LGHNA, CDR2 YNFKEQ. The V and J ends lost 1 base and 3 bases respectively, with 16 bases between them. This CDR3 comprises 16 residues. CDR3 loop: CASSQAGGGGIYEQYF. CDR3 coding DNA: TGTGCCAGCAGCCAAGCCGGGGGAGGGGGGATCTACGAGCAGTACTTC.

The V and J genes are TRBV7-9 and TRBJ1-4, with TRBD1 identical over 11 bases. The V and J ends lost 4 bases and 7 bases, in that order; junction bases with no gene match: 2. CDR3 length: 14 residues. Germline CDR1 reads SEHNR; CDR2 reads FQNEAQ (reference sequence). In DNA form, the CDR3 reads TGTGCCAGCAGCTGGACAGGGGGCCTTGAAAAACTGTTTTTT. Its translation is CASSWTGGLEKLFF.

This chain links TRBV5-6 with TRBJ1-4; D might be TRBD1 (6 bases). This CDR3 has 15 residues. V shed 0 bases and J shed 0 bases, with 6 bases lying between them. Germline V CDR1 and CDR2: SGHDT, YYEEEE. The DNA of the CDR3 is TGTGCCAGCAGCTTGGCAGGGGCAACTAATGAAAAACTGTTTTTT. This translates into CASSLAGATNEKLFF.

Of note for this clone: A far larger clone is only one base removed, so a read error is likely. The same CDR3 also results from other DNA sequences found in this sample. As DNA, the CDR3 is TGCGCAAGCAGCCAAGATACGGGGAAGGGAGAGACCCAGTACTTC. As protein: CASSQDTGKGETQYF. The rearrangement links TRBV4-3 to TRBJ2-5; perhaps TRBD2 as D (5 bases). The CDR3 spans 15 residues. Germline V gene lookup returns CDR1 LGHNA and CDR2 YSLEER.

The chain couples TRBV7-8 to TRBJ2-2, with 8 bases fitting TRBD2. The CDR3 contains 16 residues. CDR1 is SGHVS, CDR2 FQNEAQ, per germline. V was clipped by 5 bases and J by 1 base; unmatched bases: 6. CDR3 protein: CASSSRGGMNTGELFF. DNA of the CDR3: TGTGCCAGCAGCAGCCGGGGGGGGATGAACACCGGGGAGCTGTTTTTT.

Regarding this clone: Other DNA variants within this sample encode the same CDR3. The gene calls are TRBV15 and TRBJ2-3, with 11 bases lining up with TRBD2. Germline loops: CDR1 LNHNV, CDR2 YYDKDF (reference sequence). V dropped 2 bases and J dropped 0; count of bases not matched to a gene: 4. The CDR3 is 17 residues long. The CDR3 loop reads CATSRLGLAASTDTQYF. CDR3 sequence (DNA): TGTGCCACCAGCAGACTGGGACTAGCGGCTAGCACAGATACGCAGTATTTT.

CDR3 in DNA: TGCAGCGGCTTGGGAGCCAACTCCTACGAGCAGTACTTC. Amino acids: CSGLGANSYEQYF. This chain joins TRBV29-1 and TRBJ2-7; D is possibly TRBD2 (5 bases). CDR1 and CDR2 (germline): SQVTM, ANQGSEA. This CDR3 comprises 13 residues. The V gene lost 7 bases and the J gene lost 0 bases, with 13 bases spanning the gap.

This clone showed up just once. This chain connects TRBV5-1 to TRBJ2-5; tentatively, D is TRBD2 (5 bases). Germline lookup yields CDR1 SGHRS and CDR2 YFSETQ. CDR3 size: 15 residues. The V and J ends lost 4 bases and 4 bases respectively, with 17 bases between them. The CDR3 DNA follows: TGCGCCAGCAGCCTGTCCCGGGAAGAAGGAGAGACCCAGTACTTC. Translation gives CASSLSREEGETQYF.

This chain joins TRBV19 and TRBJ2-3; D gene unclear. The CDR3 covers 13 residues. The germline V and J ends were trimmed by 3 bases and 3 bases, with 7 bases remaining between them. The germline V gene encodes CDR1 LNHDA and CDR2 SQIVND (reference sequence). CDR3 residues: CASSIPSTDTQYF. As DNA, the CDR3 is TGTGCCAGTAGTATCCCATCTACAGATACGCAGTATTTT. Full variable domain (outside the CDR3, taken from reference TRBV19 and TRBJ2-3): DGGITQSPKYLFRKEGQNVTLSCEQNLNHDAMYWYRQDPGQGLRLIYYSQIVNDFQKGDIAEGYSVSREKKESFPLTVTSAQKNPTAFYLCASSIPSTDTQYFGPGTRLTVL.

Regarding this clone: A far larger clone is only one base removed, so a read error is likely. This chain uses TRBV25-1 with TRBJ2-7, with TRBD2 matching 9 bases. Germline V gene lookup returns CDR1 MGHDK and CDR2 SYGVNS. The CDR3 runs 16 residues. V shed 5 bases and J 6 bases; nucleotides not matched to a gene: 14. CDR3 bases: TGTGCCAGCAGTCTTAGCGGGAGCCGATCACGGGGCGAGCAGTACTTC. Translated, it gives CASSLSGSRSRGEQYF.

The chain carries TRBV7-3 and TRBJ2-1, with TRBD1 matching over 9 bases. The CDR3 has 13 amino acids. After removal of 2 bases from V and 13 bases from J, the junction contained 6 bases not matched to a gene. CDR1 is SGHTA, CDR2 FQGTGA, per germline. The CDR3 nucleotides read TGTGCCAGCAGCTTATCTGGACAGGGGATTCAGTTCTTC. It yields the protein CASSLSGQGIQFF.

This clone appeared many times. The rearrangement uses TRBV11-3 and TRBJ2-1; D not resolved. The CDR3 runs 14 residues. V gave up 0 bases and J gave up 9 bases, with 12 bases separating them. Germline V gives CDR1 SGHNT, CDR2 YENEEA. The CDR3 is CASSLDQKGGEQFF. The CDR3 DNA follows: TGTGCCAGCAGCTTAGATCAAAAGGGCGGTGAGCAGTTCTTC.